This T cell receptor beta chain was sequenced during a study of shared clonotypes between healthy human individuals. Germline values: CDR1 KGHSH, CDR2 LQKENI. This CDR3 comprises 13 residues. The germline V and J ends were trimmed by 6 bases and 0 bases, with 8 bases remaining between them. This clone was detected a few times. In the authors' workflow: ImmunoSEQ junction-only sequences lacked quality scores, so their filtering differed. Assay: immunoSEQ multiplex PCR; the TCRdb copy retains only in-frame clones and omits some. That table supplies the V and J calls and clone size; D and trimming were determined from the DNA. This table has roughly 2.2 million clones, about nine tenths appearing once.

The rearrangement uses TRBV18 and TRBJ1-1; unclear D gene. What was sequenced was naive CD4+ T cells from PBMCs. The subset: CD45RA+ positively selected. This TCR derives from a man between 18 and 29 years old in good health. Some clones in this sample may be carry-over from other donors' samples. The CDR3 is CASSWDLNTEAFF. CDR3 bases: TGTGCCAGCTCGTGGGATCTGAACACTGAAGCTTTCTTT.